These 7 T cell receptor beta chains came from one sample sequenced in a study of CD8 T cells in ankylosing spondylitis (dated 2017 in TCRdb). The protocol used for the library was 5' RACE. TCRdb lists the instrument as Illumina HiSeq 2500. The public reads were quality trimmed at Q25 with fastp and then assembled into clones with MiXCR by TCRdb, keeping productive beta chains. Each entry is one CDR3 protein sequence, shown with its most common DNA and genes. Present in this sample are 200,000 to 300,000 distinct CDR3 sequences, roughly a quarter of which were seen just once. The ten largest make up roughly 0.67% of the sample. Sequencing was done on a sample of blood, either unsorted or a sorted T cell fraction (not recorded which). These receptors originate from a male donor with ankylosing spondylitis or in good health (not recorded which).

This clonotype has a count of ten or more. J is TRBJ2-5 and V is TRBV29-1; tentatively, D is TRBD1 (6 bases). V lost 5 bases, J lost 7 bases, and 23 bases lay in between. The germline V gene encodes CDR1 SQVTM and CDR2 ANQGSEA. The CDR3 loop spans 15 amino acids. In nucleotides, the CDR3 is TGCAGCGTTACCGGGACAAGCCTCGCGGTGCGGACCCAGTACTTC. Its translation is CSVTGTSLAVRTQYF.

The J gene is TRBJ2-3, the V gene TRBV20-1; 10 positions agree with TRBD2. The CDR3 spans 14 residues. The V gene end was trimmed by 5 bases and the J gene end by 7 bases; junction bases not matched to a gene: 9. Germline lookup yields CDR1 DFQATT and CDR2 SNEGSKA (reference sequence). CDR3 DNA: TGCAGTGCTCTACTAGCGGGAAGCCCCCATACGCAGTATTTT. It specifies CSALLAGSPHTQYF.

This clonotype was counted at least ten times. V is TRBV20-1 and J is TRBJ1-5; 7 nucleotides agree with TRBD1. From germline, CDR1 is DFQATT and CDR2 SNEGSKA (reference sequence). CDR3 length equals 14 residues. With V trimmed by 0 bases and J by 4 bases, 3 bases remained unmatched. The CDR3 nucleotides are TGCAGTGCTAGAGAACCAGGGGGAAATCAGCCCCAGCATTTT. Its protein product is CSAREPGGNQPQHF.

The rearrangement links TRBV21-1 to TRBJ2-1; TRBD2, as called in the table, went unchecked against the DNA. TRBV21-1 counts as a pseudogene. The CDR3 extends over 10 amino acids. CDR3 nucleotide sequence: TGTGCCAGACTCCCCAATGAGCAGTTCTTC. Its protein product is CARLPNEQFF.

In its sample, this clonotype was seen a few times. The rearrangement joins TRBV5-1 to TRBJ1-6, with 8 bases identical to TRBD1. The CDR3 contains 14 residues. CDR1 is SGHRS, CDR2 YFSETQ, per germline. Unmatched junction bases numbered 3, after V lost 3 bases and J lost 7 bases. The CDR3, as DNA: TGCGCCAGCAGCTCAGGGGGCGGGAATTCACCCCTCCACTTT. Translation gives CASSSGGGNSPLHF.

This rearrangement joins TRBV6-1 to TRBJ2-2, with D maybe TRBD2 (5 bases). The CDR3 length is 14 residues. CDR1 and CDR2 from the germline V gene are MNHNS and SASEGT. V was pared by 11 bases and J by 6 bases, with 19 bases between. This chain's CDR3 is CAVRGLGMAGELFF. CDR3 coding DNA: TGTGCCGTCCGGGGTCTAGGCATGGCCGGGGAGCTGTTTTTT.

The chain recombines TRBV6-1 with TRBJ1-1; possibly TRBD1 for D (6 bases). The CDR3 contains 14 residues. The ends were cut back, 7 bases at V and 1 base at J, with 13 bases in the middle. Germline CDR1 is MNHNS and CDR2 is SASEGT. In DNA, the CDR3 is TGTGCCAGCAAACTCAGAGGGGGGAACACTGAAGCTTTCTTT. This gives the protein CASKLRGGNTEAFF.